The 17 T cell receptor beta chains below all came from one sample that was sequenced in a study of T cell changes during pregnancy in multiple sclerosis. Produced via immunoSEQ multiplex PCR; TCRdb's table is partial and in-frame only. The sample holds about 130,000 clones, about 95% seen once. The material sequenced was peripheral blood, taken after pregnancy. The receptors stem from a female donor with multiple sclerosis, enrolled in a pregnancy study.

The V call is TRBV5-1, the J call TRBJ2-2, with 14 bases fitting TRBD2. Germline V gives CDR1 SGHRS, CDR2 YFSETQ. The length of the CDR3 is 15 residues. V gave up 4 bases and J gave up 7 bases; unmatched junction bases: 3. The CDR3 loop is CASSQGTSGSGELFF. CDR3 nucleotides: TGCGCCAGCAGCCAAGGGACTAGCGGGAGCGGGGAGCTGTTTTTT.

The rearrangement uses TRBV18 and TRBJ2-3; 12 nucleotides line up with TRBD2. CDR3 length: 16 amino acids. V lost 6 bases and J lost 3; bases outside the gene matches: 7. Germline V gives CDR1 KGHSH, CDR2 LQKENI. This chain's CDR3 is CASSVTSGSGTDTQYF. As DNA, the CDR3 is TGTGCCAGCTCCGTGACTAGCGGGAGTGGTACAGATACGCAGTATTTT.

The V and J genes are TRBV28 and TRBJ2-7; D ambiguous. The CDR3 covers 13 residues. Germline values: CDR1 MDHEN, CDR2 SYDVKM. V lost 3 bases and J lost 3, with 9 bases in between. This CDR3 reads CASSFGRYYEQYF. Written as DNA, the CDR3 is TGTGCCAGCAGTTTTGGTCGGTACTACGAGCAGTACTTC.

This chain connects TRBV28 to TRBJ2-6; a weak D match, TRBD1 (6 bases). The CDR3 contains 18 residues. Per germline, CDR1 MDHEN and CDR2 SYDVKM. V shed 5 bases and J shed 0 bases, with 17 bases lying between them. The CDR3 DNA reads as TGTGCCAGCAGTCAACCGGGAACAGGGATCTCTGGGGCCAACGTCCTGACTTTC. Amino acid sequence: CASSQPGTGISGANVLTF. Full variable domain (outside the CDR3, taken from reference TRBV28 and TRBJ2-6): DVKVTQSSRYLVKRTGEKVFLECVQDMDHENMFWYRQDPGLGLRLIYFSYDVKMKEKGDIPEGYSVSREKKERFSLILESASTNQTSMYLCASSQPGTGISGANVLTFGAGSRLTVL.

The chain uses TRBV7-9 and TRBJ2-3, with 9 bases identical to TRBD2. The CDR3 length is 19 residues. V trimming: 5 bases; J trimming: 3 bases; junction bases outside the gene matches: 18. CDR1 is SEHNR, CDR2 FQNEAQ, per germline (reference sequence). CDR3 protein: CASSPASSGRGIRTDTQYF. The CDR3 DNA reads TGTGCCAGCAGCCCCGCGAGTAGCGGGAGAGGTATTCGTACAGATACGCAGTATTTT.

The chain employs TRBV27 and TRBJ2-3; a possible D gene is TRBD2 (6 bases). Trimming took off 2 bases at V and 2 bases at J, with 8 bases between the two ends. This CDR3 is 14 amino acids long. Germline CDR1 and CDR2: MNHEY and SMNVEV (reference sequence). CDR3 sequence reads: CASSLMRDTDTQYF. CDR3 bases: TGTGCCAGCAGTTTAATGCGGGACACAGATACGCAGTATTTT.

The V gene is TRBV27, the J gene TRBJ2-1; possible D gene TRBD2, 6 bases. The CDR3 is 12 amino acids. Trimming pared 5 bases from V and 7 bases from J, leaving 9 bases between. CDR1 and CDR2 from the germline V gene are MNHEY and SMNVEV (reference sequence). The CDR3 here is CASSMTRNEQFF. CDR3 DNA sequence: TGTGCCAGCAGTATGACTAGGAATGAGCAGTTCTTC.

The rearrangement joins TRBV28 to TRBJ1-3; D ambiguous. The CDR3 has 11 amino acids. Germline assignment: CDR1 MDHEN and CDR2 SYDVKM. Trimming took 8 bases from V and 8 from J, leaving 10 bases between them. CDR3 in amino acids: CASGLMDTIYF. In DNA, the CDR3 is TGTGCCAGCGGCCTTATGGACACCATATATTTT.

This clone was detected only once. The CDR3 loop is CASSIPPLNYGYTF. In DNA, the CDR3 is TGTGCCAGTAGTATCCCTCCACTTAACTATGGCTACACCTTC. The rearrangement uses TRBV19 and TRBJ1-2; D remains unclear. The V end was cut by 3 bases, the J end by 1 base, with 9 bases between. This CDR3 has 14 amino acids. Germline CDR1 and CDR2: LNHDA and SQIVND (reference sequence).

V usage is TRBV5-1 and J usage is TRBJ1-1; tentative D call: TRBD1 (6 bases). Trimming shortened V by 1 base and J by 6 bases, and 10 bases separated the two germline ends. CDR1 and CDR2 (germline): SGHRS, YFSETQ. The CDR3 has 13 amino acids. CDR3 nucleotide sequence: TGCGCCAGCAGCTTGACAGGGATCCCTGAAGCTTTCTTT. Translating it yields CASSLTGIPEAFF.

The chain links TRBV6-5 to TRBJ1-1; no clear D gene. The germline CDR1 and CDR2 sequences are MNHEY and SVGAGI. The CDR3 spans 12 residues. V was cut by 6 bases and J by 6 bases, with 11 bases left in between. For the CDR3, the DNA is TGTGCCAGCAGCTACGACTTCTCTGAAGCTTTCTTT. This sequence encodes CASSYDFSEAFF.

V usage is TRBV28 and J usage is TRBJ2-7; weak D call: TRBD2 (6 bases). The CDR3 is 15 residues long. V dropped 4 bases and J dropped 2 bases, with 15 bases sitting between them. Germline-derived CDR1 and CDR2 are MDHEN and SYDVKM. Here the CDR3 reads CASSSDYRRAYEQYF. DNA of the CDR3: TGTGCCAGCAGTTCGGACTACAGGCGTGCCTACGAGCAGTACTTC.

The chain couples TRBV4-3 to TRBJ2-3; 8 nucleotides line up with TRBD1. This CDR3 contains 18 residues. Germline V lookup: CDR1 LGHNA, CDR2 YSLEER. Trimming at V came to 0 bases and at J to 2 bases, leaving 10 bases not matched to a gene. The CDR3 DNA is TGCGCCAGCAGCCAAGAAGCCCCGGGACAGGCGCACACAGATACGCAGTATTTT. It translates to CASSQEAPGQAHTDTQYF.

This clone was detected only once. J is TRBJ2-3 and V is TRBV2, with D possibly matching TRBD2 (6 bases). There are 15 residues in the CDR3. V dropped 4 bases and J dropped 3 bases, with 14 bases sitting between them. Germline CDR1 SNHLY, CDR2 FYNNEI. This chain's CDR3 is CASSGGTGLTDTQYF. DNA of the CDR3: TGTGCCAGCAGTGGAGGGACGGGACTTACAGATACGCAGTATTTT.

The V call is TRBV27, the J call TRBJ2-4, with 9 positions matching TRBD2. The J segment lost 1 base and the V segment lost 5 bases, leaving 15 bases of the junction unmatched. Germline V gives CDR1 MNHEY, CDR2 SMNVEV (reference sequence). The CDR3 runs to 19 residues. The CDR3 sequence is CASSTISGSSTSAKNIQYF. The CDR3 region has the DNA TGTGCCAGCAGTACCATTAGCGGGAGTTCGACTTCGGCCAAAAACATTCAGTACTTC.

This clone has a single count. The chain is built from TRBV9 and TRBJ2-2; 8 bases agree with TRBD2. The V and J ends lost 0 bases and 4 bases, in that order; junction bases with no gene match: 14. CDR3 length: 19 residues. Germline V gives CDR1 SGDLS, CDR2 YYNGEE. The CDR3 DNA reads TGTGCCAGCAGCGTAGCTACTGGGCGGGGGGCGCGCAGCACCGGGGAGCTGTTTTTT. It translates to CASSVATGRGARSTGELFF.

In nucleotides, the CDR3 is TGCGCCAGCAGCAGACGACAGGGGACGTCCTACGAGCAGTACTTC. Translated, it gives CASSRRQGTSYEQYF. The J gene is TRBJ2-7, the V gene TRBV5-1; 8 bases line up with TRBD1. The CDR3 has 15 amino acids. The germline V gene encodes CDR1 SGHRS and CDR2 YFSETQ. V shed 4 bases, J shed 1 base, and the junction held 7 bases outside the gene matches.